One and the same sample provided the 24 T cell receptor beta chains below, sequenced in a study of blood T cells in healthy people across ages. PCR was performed a second time for roughly 7 to 12 cycles using a sample-barcoded 5' primer and a J-beta primer mix. TCRdb fed the 5' RACE reads into MiXCR, producing one record per CDR3 protein. Counted here are hundreds of thousands of distinct CDR3 sequences, approximately 30% occurring once; the ten biggest clones make up 15%. Material: blood. These receptors originate from a woman older than 75 in good health.

Points on this clonotype: A much more abundant neighbour one base away suggests this may be a read error. The chain recombines TRBV20-1 with TRBJ2-7, with D tentatively TRBD1 or TRBD2 (5 bases each). This CDR3 is built from 14 residues. In germline, CDR1 is DFQATT, CDR2 SNEGSKA (reference sequence). Trimming pared 0 bases from V and 7 bases from J, leaving 16 bases between. CDR3 nucleotides: TGCAGTGCTAGAGACCAGGGCGGGTACAATGAGCAGTACTTC. It codes for CSARDQGGYNEQYF.

V gene TRBV5-1 combines with J gene TRBJ2-5, with a possible D match to TRBD2 (6 bases). Germline loops: CDR1 SGHRS, CDR2 YFSETQ. The CDR3 is 15 amino acids. V was cut by 4 bases and J by 2 bases, with 15 bases left in between. This CDR3 reads CASSALLAPQETQYF. CDR3 nucleotides: TGCGCCAGCAGCGCCTTACTAGCTCCTCAAGAGACCCAGTACTTC.

For this clonotype: A much larger clone differs by one base, so this may be a read error. The chain carries TRBV20-1 and TRBJ2-6; D unresolved. CDR3 length equals 14 residues. Germline V gene data show CDR1 as DFQATT and CDR2 as SNEGSKA (reference sequence). As DNA, the CDR3 is TGCAGTGCCACCTTCTTCTCTGAGGCCAACGTCCGGACTTTC. This codes for CSATFFSEANVRTF.

This clonotype was counted ten times or more. This could be a read error, since a much larger clone is one nucleotide away. CDR3 nucleotides: TGTGCCAGCAGCCCCCCCGGGTCCAAGACCTACACCGGGGAGCGGTTTTTT. Amino acid sequence: CASSPPGSKTYTGERFF. The chain links TRBV9 to TRBJ2-2; the D gene is possibly TRBD2 (5 bases). Germline-derived CDR1 and CDR2 are SGDLS and YYNGEE. The CDR3 is 17 amino acids.

This clonotype was seen ten or more times. The genes are TRBV5-4 and TRBJ1-2, with D hard to call. The V end lost 3 bases, the J end lost 4 bases, and 16 bases lay between the germline ends. The CDR3 runs to 15 residues. The germline gives CDR1 SGHNT, CDR2 YYREEE (reference sequence). This CDR3 reads CASSSQQTPIYGYTF. CDR3 bases: TGTGCCAGCAGCTCGCAACAAACCCCCATCTATGGCTACACCTTC.

This clonotype has a count of ten or more. This chain links TRBV5-1 with TRBJ2-1, with TRBD2 matching over 8 bases. With V trimmed by 5 bases and J by 5 bases, 9 bases remained unmatched. This CDR3 has 15 amino acids. CDR1 is SGHRS and CDR2 is YFSETQ in the germline V gene. CDR3 loop: CASRLDGGAHNEQFF. The CDR3 nucleotides read TGCGCCAGCAGACTGGACGGGGGGGCCCACAATGAGCAGTTCTTC.

For this clonotype: A much bigger clone sits one base away, suggesting this may be a read error. The chain has TRBV2 and TRBJ2-1, with 10 bases fitting TRBD2. This CDR3 contains 18 residues. Germline loops: CDR1 SNHLY, CDR2 FYNNEI. CDR3 DNA: TGTGTCAGCAGACCAAGCGGGGGGGCGGCTGGACGCTACAATGAGCAGTTCTTC. This codes for CVSRPSGGAAGRYNEQFF. Combining the CDR3 with reference TRBV2 and TRBJ2-1 gives the whole variable domain EPEVTQTPSHQVTQMGQEVILRCVPISNHLYFYWYRQILGQKVEFLVSFYNNEISEKSEIFDDQFSVERPDGSNFTLKIRSTKLEDSAMYFCVSRPSGGAAGRYNEQFFGPGTRLTVL.

The sample holds many counts of this clonotype. The chain recombines TRBV7-2 with TRBJ2-5, with TRBD2 identical over 10 bases. The CDR3 runs to 16 residues. V gave up 1 base and J gave up 2 bases; unmatched junction bases: 4. The germline V gene has CDR1 SGHTA and CDR2 FQGNSA. Here the CDR3 reads CASSLGPSGGQETQYF. In DNA, the CDR3 is TGTGCCAGCAGCTTAGGGCCTAGCGGGGGACAAGAGACCCAGTACTTC. Using reference TRBV7-2 and TRBJ2-5 for the parts outside the CDR3, the full variable domain is GAGVSQSPSNKVTEKGKDVELRCDPISGHTALYWYRQSLGQGLEFLIYFQGNSAPDKSGLPSDRFSAERTGGSVSTLTIQRTQQEDSAVYLCASSLGPSGGQETQYFGPGTRLLVL.

The table lists this clonotype with many counts. This chain uses TRBV20-1 with TRBJ1-1, with D tentatively TRBD1 (6 bases). This CDR3 region has 15 residues. V was cut by 3 bases and J by 5 bases, with 19 bases left in between. Germline V CDR1 and CDR2: DFQATT, SNEGSKA (reference sequence). The CDR3 sequence is CSARTTGRGLTEAFF. The CDR3 DNA sequence: TGCAGTGCTAGGACCACAGGGAGAGGCTTGACTGAAGCTTTCTTT.

V is TRBV11-3 and J is TRBJ2-7; D is possibly TRBD1 (6 bases). The end of the DNA is better explained by TRBJ2-5, so the J call may be wrong. CDR3 length: 15 residues. Per germline, CDR1 SGHNT and CDR2 YENEEA. This CDR3 reads CASSIRDIGGETQYF. CDR3 DNA sequence: TGTGCCAGCAGCATCCGGGACATAGGGGGTGAGACCCAGTACTTC.

The rearrangement uses TRBV5-1 and TRBJ2-3; 8 nucleotides line up with TRBD1. Germline-derived CDR1 and CDR2 are SGHRS and YFSETQ. The CDR3 runs 15 residues. Trimming removed 4 bases from V and 3 bases from J; junction bases left unmatched: 7. CDR3 residues: CASSADREGTDTQYF. The CDR3 bases are TGCGCCAGCAGCGCGGACAGGGAAGGTACAGATACGCAGTATTTT.

This clonotype has only a few counts. The chain employs TRBV7-9 and TRBJ1-5; 7 nucleotides match TRBD1. Trimming cost V 5 bases and J 6 bases; bases outside gene matches: 7. CDR3 size: 14 residues. Germline loops: CDR1 SEHNR, CDR2 FQNEAQ (reference sequence). The CDR3 coding sequence is TGTGCCAGCAGCACGGACAGGATGCCTCAGCCCCAGCATTTT. This encodes CASSTDRMPQPQHF.

This clonotype has ten or more counts. This chain uses TRBV27 with TRBJ2-1; the D call may be TRBD1 or TRBD2 (5 bases each). Germline CDR1 is MNHEY and CDR2 is SMNVEV (reference sequence). V was clipped by 0 bases and J by 7 bases, with 16 bases between them. This CDR3 is built from 16 residues. This CDR3 reads CASSLSGTIYGNEQFF. DNA for the CDR3: TGTGCCAGCAGTTTATCAGGGACCATATATGGGAATGAGCAGTTCTTC.

The chain has TRBV20-1 and TRBJ2-5, with D perhaps given as TRBD1 or TRBD2 (6 bases each). The CDR3 totals 14 residues. With 2 bases removed from V and 3 bases from J, the gap between germline ends came to 13 bases. Germline CDR1 DFQATT, CDR2 SNEGSKA (reference sequence). The CDR3 protein is CSARRGDPKETQYF. Here the CDR3 DNA reads TGCAGTGCTAGAAGGGGGGACCCAAAAGAGACCCAGTACTTC.

The table lists this clonotype with a few counts. J is TRBJ1-6 and V is TRBV12-3 or TRBV12-4, with TRBD1 matching over 7 bases. J gave up 8 bases and V 3 bases, and 7 bases lay outside the gene matches. The CDR3 is 15 residues long. The CDR3 sequence is CASSFGGGKDSPLHF. In DNA form, the CDR3 reads TGTGCCAGCAGTTTCGGAGGGGGCAAGGATTCACCCCTCCACTTT.

This clonotype has just a few counts. This chain links TRBV5-1 with TRBJ2-3, with D possibly TRBD2 on 5 matching bases. The germline V gene has CDR1 SGHRS and CDR2 YFSETQ. CDR3 length: 15 amino acids. With 0 bases removed from V and 0 bases from J, the gap between germline ends came to 8 bases. For the CDR3, the DNA is TGCGCCAGCAGCTTGGGCCGGGGTAGCACAGATACGCAGTATTTT. Translation gives CASSLGRGSTDTQYF. Variable domain in full (rest from reference TRBV5-1 and TRBJ2-3): KAGVTQTPRYLIKTRGQQVTLSCSPISGHRSVSWYQQTPGQGLQFLFEYFSETQRNKGNFPGRFSGRQFSNSRSEMNVSTLELGDSALYLCASSLGRGSTDTQYFGPGTRLTVL.

In this sample, this clonotype turned up many times. The junction departs from germline at one end; a sequencing error may be responsible. The V gene is TRBV11-2, the J gene TRBJ1-1, with D uncertain. Germline-derived CDR1 and CDR2 are SGHAT and FQNNGV. This CDR3 comprises 13 residues. The CDR3 reads CASSLERNAEAFF. CDR3 sequence (DNA): TGTGCCAGCAGCTTAGAGAGGAACGCTGAAGCTTTCTTT.

This sequence joins TRBV7-2 and TRBJ2-2, with D hard to call. V lost 0 bases, J lost 7 bases, and 6 bases lay in between. The CDR3 is made up of 13 amino acids. The germline gives CDR1 SGHTA, CDR2 FQGNSA. CDR3 DNA sequence: TGTGCCAGCAGCTTAGCAGGGATCGGGGAGCTGTTTTTT. This sequence encodes CASSLAGIGELFF.

This clonotype was observed a few times. CDR3 amino acids: CASSFGVSGGPFYNEQFF. CDR3 nucleotides: TGCGCCAGCAGCTTCGGGGTTAGCGGGGGGCCCTTCTACAATGAGCAGTTCTTC. This chain joins TRBV5-1 and TRBJ2-1; 10 nucleotides match TRBD2. CDR1 and CDR2 from the germline V gene are SGHRS and YFSETQ. The V gene end was trimmed by 2 bases and the J gene end by 3 bases; junction bases not matched to a gene: 11. The CDR3 sequence is 18 residues long.

This clonotype was observed many times. This chain links TRBV7-2 with TRBJ2-7; possibly TRBD2 for D (5 bases). The CDR3 is 13 amino acids. V lost 5 bases and J 3 bases, leaving 11 bases between the germline ends. Germline CDR1 reads SGHTA; CDR2 reads FQGNSA. The CDR3 sequence is CASSQAGLYEQYF. CDR3 nucleotides: TGTGCCAGCAGCCAGGCAGGACTCTACGAGCAGTACTTC.

This clonotype was observed a handful of times. V and J are TRBV7-9 and TRBJ1-5; TRBD1 agrees at 7 bases. The germline gives CDR1 SEHNR, CDR2 FQNEAQ (reference sequence). This CDR3 spans 15 amino acids. V was clipped by 1 base and J by 5 bases; unmatched bases: 5. DNA of the CDR3: TGTGCCAGCAGCTTAGGGGACAGCAGTGATCAGCCCCAGCATTTT. Translation gives CASSLGDSSDQPQHF.

This clonotype showed up many times. The chain joins TRBV19 to TRBJ2-5, with 10 bases aligning to TRBD2. This CDR3 is built from 15 residues. V was clipped by 7 bases and J by 0 bases; unmatched bases: 5. Looked up from germline, CDR1 is LNHDA and CDR2 is SQIVND (reference sequence). CDR3 protein: CASTSSGGYQETQYF. The DNA of the CDR3 is TGTGCCAGTACCTCTAGCGGGGGTTACCAAGAGACCCAGTACTTC.

This clonotype was recorded at least ten times. A clone one base away is much larger, so this may be a read error. The chain employs TRBV2 and TRBJ1-2; 8 bases align to TRBD1. This CDR3 contains 13 residues. CDR1 is SNHLY, CDR2 FYNNEI, per germline. The V segment lost 5 bases and the J segment 4 bases; nucleotides outside the gene matches: 3. CDR3 loop: CASSTDRVYGYTF. The CDR3 DNA follows: TGTGCCAGCAGTACGGACAGGGTCTATGGCTACACCTTC.

Many counts were recorded for this clonotype. The CDR3 DNA reads as TGTGCCACTGCCAGGAACTACAATCAGCCCCAGCATTTT. It translates to CATARNYNQPQHF. The chain has TRBV6-1 and TRBJ1-5; D not certain. Germline lookup yields CDR1 MNHNS and CDR2 SASEGT. The CDR3 spans 13 residues. Trimming left V 10 bases short and J 3 bases short, with 13 bases between.